The source of this T cell receptor (beta chain) is a study of shared clonotypes between healthy human individuals. The overall study: CD4 naive and memory got three plates each, CD8 naive two, CD8 memory one. Study findings and constraints: Blood alone was sampled, and tissue repertoires likely differ. Represented genetic and exposure-history diversity was restricted by having few donors.

Cells designated naive CD8 were CD45RO-negative and were positively selected for CCR7, with terminally differentiated effector memory CD45RA+ cells excluded. Several immunoSEQ plates held equal portions of the genomic DNA taken from each subset. Sequencing used immunoSEQ multiplex PCR; TCRdb keeps in-frame clones, though not all of them. The sample has 1.5 million to 2.5 million clones; around 96% are singletons. A note on this clone: The antigen remains undetermined.

Sequencing used naive CD8+ T cells sorted from blood. The TCR sequence derives from a man between 18 and 35 years old in good health.

The CDR3 here is CASSSPINTGYSNQPQHF. In nucleotides, the CDR3 is TGTGCCAGTAGTTCCCCCATCAATACAGGGTATAGCAATCAGCCCCAGCATTTT. The chain carries TRBV19 and TRBJ1-5; maybe TRBD1 (6 bases). CDR1 is LNHDA and CDR2 is SQIVND in the germline V gene (reference sequence). V was shortened by 5 bases and J by 0 bases, with 20 bases between the two germline ends. The CDR3 is made up of 18 amino acids.